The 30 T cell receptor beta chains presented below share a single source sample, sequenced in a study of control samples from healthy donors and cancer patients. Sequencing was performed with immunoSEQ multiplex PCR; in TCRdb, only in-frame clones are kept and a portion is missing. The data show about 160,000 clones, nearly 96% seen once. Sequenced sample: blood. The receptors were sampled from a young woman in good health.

CDR3 DNA sequence: TGTGCCAGCAGGCCACGTAGGACAGCTAATTCACCCCTCCACTTT. It encodes CASRPRRTANSPLHF. The genes are TRBV28 and TRBJ1-6; the D gene is possibly TRBD1 (6 bases). The germline gives CDR1 MDHEN, CDR2 SYDVKM. V lost 6 bases, J lost 6 bases, and 15 bases lay in between. This CDR3 contains 15 residues.

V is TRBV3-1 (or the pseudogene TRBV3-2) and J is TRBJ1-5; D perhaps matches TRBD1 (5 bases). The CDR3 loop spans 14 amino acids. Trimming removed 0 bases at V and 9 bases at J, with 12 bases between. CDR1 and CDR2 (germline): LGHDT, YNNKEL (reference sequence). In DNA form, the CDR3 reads TGTGCCAGCAGCCAAGATAATACCCAGGGGCCCCAGCATTTT. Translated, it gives CASSQDNTQGPQHF.

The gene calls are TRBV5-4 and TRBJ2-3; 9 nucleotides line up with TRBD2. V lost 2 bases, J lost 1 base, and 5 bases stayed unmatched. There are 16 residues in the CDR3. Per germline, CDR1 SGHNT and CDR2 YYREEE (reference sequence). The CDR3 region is CASSFRASGGTDTQYF. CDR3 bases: TGTGCCAGCAGCTTCCGGGCTAGCGGGGGCACAGATACGCAGTATTTT.

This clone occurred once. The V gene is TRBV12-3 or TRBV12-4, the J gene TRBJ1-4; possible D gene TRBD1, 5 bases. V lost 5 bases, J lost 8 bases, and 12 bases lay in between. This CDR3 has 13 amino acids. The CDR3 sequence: CASSQRDLEKLFF. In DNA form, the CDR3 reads TGTGCCAGCAGTCAGCGGGACCTCGAAAAACTGTTTTTT.

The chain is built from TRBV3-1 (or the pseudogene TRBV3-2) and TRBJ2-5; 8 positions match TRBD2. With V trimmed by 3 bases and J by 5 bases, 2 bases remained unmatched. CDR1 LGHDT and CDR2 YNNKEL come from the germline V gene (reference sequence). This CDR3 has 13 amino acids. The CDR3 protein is CASSHGGGETQYF. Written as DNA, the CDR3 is TGTGCCAGCAGCCATGGCGGGGGGGAGACCCAGTACTTC.

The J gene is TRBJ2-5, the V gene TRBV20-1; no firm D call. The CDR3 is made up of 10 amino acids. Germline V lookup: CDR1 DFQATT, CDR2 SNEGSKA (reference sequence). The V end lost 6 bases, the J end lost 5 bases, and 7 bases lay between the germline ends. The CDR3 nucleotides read TGCAGTGCATGGAAGGAGACCCAGTACTTC. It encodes CSAWKETQYF.

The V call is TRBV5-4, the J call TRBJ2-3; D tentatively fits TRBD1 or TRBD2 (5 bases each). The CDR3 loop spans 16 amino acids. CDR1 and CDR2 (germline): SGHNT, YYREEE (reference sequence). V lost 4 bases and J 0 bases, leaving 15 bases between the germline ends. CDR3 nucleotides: TGTGCCAGCAGCGGGGACGGGGAGACTAGCACAGATACGCAGTATTTT. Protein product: CASSGDGETSTDTQYF.

The CDR3 reads CASRGGDLNTEAFF. CDR3 in DNA: TGCGCCAGCCGGGGGGGAGACTTGAACACTGAAGCTTTCTTT. This rearrangement joins TRBV5-1 to TRBJ1-1; a possible D gene is TRBD1 (5 bases). Trimming pared 7 bases from V and 0 bases from J, leaving 13 bases between. This CDR3 is 14 amino acids long. Germline V lookup: CDR1 SGHRS, CDR2 YFSETQ.

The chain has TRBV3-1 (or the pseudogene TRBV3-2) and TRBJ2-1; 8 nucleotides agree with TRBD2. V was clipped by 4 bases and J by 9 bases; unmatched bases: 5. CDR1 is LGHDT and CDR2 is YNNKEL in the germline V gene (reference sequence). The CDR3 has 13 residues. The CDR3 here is CASSRGLGAEQFF. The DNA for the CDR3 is TGTGCCAGCAGCCGGGGACTAGGAGCTGAGCAGTTCTTC.

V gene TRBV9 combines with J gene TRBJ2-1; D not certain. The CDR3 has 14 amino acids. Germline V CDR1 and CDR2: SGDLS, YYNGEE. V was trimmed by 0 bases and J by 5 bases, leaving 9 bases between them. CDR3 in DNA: TGTGCCAGCAGCGTAGGTCAATGGGACAATGAGCAGTTCTTC. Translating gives CASSVGQWDNEQFF.

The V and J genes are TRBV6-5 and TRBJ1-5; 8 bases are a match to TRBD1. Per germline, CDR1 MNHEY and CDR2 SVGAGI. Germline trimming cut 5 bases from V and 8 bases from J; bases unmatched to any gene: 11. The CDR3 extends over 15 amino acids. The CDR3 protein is CASSTTLDRVEPQHF. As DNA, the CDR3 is TGTGCCAGCAGTACGACCCTGGACAGGGTTGAGCCCCAGCATTTT.

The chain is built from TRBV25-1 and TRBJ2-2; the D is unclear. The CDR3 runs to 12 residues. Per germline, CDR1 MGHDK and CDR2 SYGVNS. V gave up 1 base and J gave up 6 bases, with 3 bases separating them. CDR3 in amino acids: CASSEFPGELFF. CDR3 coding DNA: TGTGCCAGCAGTGAATTTCCCGGGGAGCTGTTTTTT.

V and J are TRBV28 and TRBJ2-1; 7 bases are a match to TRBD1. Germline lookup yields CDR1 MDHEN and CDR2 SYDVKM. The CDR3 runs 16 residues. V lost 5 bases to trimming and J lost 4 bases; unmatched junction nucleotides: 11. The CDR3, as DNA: TGTGCCAGCAGTCCCCGGGACAGCCCGCTTTACAATGAGCAGTTCTTC. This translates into CASSPRDSPLYNEQFF.

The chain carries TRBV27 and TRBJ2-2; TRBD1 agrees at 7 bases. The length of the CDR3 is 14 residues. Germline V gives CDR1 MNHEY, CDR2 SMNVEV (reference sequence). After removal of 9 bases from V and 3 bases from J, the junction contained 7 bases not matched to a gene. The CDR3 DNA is TGTGCCAGTCAAAGACAGGGTTACACCGGGGAGCTGTTTTTT. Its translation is CASQRQGYTGELFF.

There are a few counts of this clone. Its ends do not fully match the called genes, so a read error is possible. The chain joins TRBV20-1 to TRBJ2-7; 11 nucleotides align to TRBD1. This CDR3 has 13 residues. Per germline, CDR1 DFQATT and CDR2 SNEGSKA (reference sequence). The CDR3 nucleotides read TGCAGTGCTAGTCCCATCTCGGACAGGGGGCTCTTCTTC. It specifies CSASPISDRGLFF.

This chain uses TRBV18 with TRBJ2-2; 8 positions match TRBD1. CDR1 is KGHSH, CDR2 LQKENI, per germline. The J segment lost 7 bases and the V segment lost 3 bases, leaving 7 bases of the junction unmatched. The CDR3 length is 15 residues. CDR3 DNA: TGTGCCAGCTCACCGCTCGACAGGGGTGGCGGGGAGCTGTTTTTT. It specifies CASSPLDRGGGELFF.

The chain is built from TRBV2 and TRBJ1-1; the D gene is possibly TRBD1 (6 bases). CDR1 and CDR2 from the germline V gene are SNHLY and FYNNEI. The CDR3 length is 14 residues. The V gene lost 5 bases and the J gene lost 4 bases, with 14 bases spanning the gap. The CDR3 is CASSLQGISTEAFF. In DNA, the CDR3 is TGTGCCAGCAGTCTTCAGGGGATCAGCACTGAAGCTTTCTTT.

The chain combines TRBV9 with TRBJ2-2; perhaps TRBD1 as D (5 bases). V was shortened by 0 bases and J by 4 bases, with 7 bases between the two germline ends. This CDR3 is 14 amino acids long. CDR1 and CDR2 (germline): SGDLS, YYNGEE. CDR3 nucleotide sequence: TGTGCCAGCAGCGTAGAGGGGTTCACCGGGGAGCTGTTTTTT. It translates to CASSVEGFTGELFF.

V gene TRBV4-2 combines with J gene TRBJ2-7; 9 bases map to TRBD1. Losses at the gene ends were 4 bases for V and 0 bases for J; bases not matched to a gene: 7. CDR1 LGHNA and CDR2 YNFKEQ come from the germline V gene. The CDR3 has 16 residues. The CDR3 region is CASSPIDRGASYEQYF. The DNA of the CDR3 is TGTGCCAGCAGCCCTATCGACAGGGGGGCCTCCTACGAGCAGTACTTC.

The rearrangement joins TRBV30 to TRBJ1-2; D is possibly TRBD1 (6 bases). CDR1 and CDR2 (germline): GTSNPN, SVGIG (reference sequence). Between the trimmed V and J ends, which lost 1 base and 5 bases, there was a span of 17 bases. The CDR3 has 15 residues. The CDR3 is CAWSASPQGGYGYTF. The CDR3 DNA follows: TGTGCCTGGAGTGCCTCCCCACAGGGAGGGTATGGCTACACCTTC.

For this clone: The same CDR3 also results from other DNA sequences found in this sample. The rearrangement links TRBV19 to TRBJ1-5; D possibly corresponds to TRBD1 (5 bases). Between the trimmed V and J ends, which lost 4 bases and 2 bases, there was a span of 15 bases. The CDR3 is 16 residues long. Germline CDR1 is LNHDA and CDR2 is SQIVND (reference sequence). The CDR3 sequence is CASSTQGGGRNQPQHF. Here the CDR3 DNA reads TGTGCCAGTAGTACCCAGGGTGGTGGCCGCAATCAGCCCCAGCATTTT.

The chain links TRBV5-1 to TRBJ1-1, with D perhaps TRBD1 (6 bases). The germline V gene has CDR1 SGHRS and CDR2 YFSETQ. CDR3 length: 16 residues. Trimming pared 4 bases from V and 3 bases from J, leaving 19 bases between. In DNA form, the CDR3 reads TGCGCCAGCAGCCCCCACAGGGCTGTGGGGGACACTGAAGCTTTCTTT. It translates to CASSPHRAVGDTEAFF.

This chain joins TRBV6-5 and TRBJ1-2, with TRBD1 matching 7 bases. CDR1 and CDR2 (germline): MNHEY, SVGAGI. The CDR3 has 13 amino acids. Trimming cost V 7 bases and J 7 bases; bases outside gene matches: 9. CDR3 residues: CASMVGGFSGYTF. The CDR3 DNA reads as TGTGCCAGCATGGTAGGGGGCTTCAGTGGCTACACCTTC.

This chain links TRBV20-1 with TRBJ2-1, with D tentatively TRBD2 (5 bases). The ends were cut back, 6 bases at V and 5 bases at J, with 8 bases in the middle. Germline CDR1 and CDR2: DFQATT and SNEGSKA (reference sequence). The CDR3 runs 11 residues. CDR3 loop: CSAQLDNEQFF. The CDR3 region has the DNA TGCAGTGCACAACTAGACAATGAGCAGTTCTTC.

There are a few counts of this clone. CDR3 DNA sequence: TGTGCCAGCAGTGAACCAGGGCGGTTGGGGGCCAAAAACATTCAGTACTTC. Translating it yields CASSEPGRLGAKNIQYF. This chain connects TRBV6-1 to TRBJ2-4, with a possible D match to TRBD1 (5 bases). Trimming took 2 bases from V and 1 from J, leaving 15 bases between them. The germline gives CDR1 MNHNS, CDR2 SASEGT. The CDR3 contains 17 residues.

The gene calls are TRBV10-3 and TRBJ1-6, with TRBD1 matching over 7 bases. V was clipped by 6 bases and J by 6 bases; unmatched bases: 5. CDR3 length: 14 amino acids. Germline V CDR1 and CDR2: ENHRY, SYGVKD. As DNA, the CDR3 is TGTGCCATCAGGGGGGGGACAGCTAATTCACCCCTCCACTTT. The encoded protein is CAIRGGTANSPLHF.

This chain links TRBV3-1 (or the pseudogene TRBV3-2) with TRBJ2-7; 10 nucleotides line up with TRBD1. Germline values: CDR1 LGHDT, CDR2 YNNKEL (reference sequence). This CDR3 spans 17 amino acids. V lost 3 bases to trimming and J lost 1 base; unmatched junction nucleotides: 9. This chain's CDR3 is CASSQGGQGMASYEQYF. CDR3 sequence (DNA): TGTGCCAGCAGCCAGGGGGGACAGGGGATGGCGTCCTACGAGCAGTACTTC.

The chain's CDR3 is CASSYLFGQPDGYTF. Here the CDR3 DNA reads TGTGCCAGCAGTTACCTCTTCGGCCAGCCGGACGGCTACACCTTC. The chain links TRBV6-5 to TRBJ1-2, with D unclear. Germline values: CDR1 MNHEY, CDR2 SVGAGI. This CDR3 comprises 15 residues. V lost 2 bases to trimming and J lost 8 bases, with 18 bases between them.

CDR3 sequence reads: CASSIVRTATYEQYF. The CDR3 DNA sequence: TGTGCCAGTAGTATAGTCAGGACGGCTACCTACGAGCAGTACTTC. V and J are TRBV19 and TRBJ2-7; D remains ambiguous. Trimming stripped 1 base from V and 2 bases from J, with 12 bases between. The CDR3 runs 15 residues. The germline V gene has CDR1 LNHDA and CDR2 SQIVND (reference sequence).

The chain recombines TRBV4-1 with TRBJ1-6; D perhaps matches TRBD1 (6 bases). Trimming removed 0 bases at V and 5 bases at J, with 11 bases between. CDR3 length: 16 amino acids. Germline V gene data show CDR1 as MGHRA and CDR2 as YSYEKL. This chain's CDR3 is CASSQEGRGDNSPLHF. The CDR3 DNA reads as TGCGCCAGCAGCCAAGAGGGGAGGGGGGATAATTCACCCCTCCACTTT.